This TCR beta chain was obtained from a study of OX40 agonist ivuxolimab in advanced cancers. In the study overall: Ivuxolimab was administered intravenously to patients at 0.01 to 10 mg/kg every 2 weeks. Three dose-escalation patients had partial responses: one with hepatocellular carcinoma and two with cutaneous melanoma. Findings and limits, study-wide: Among T cells, CD8+ cells averaged more expanded clones than CD4+ cells.

Generated by immunoSEQ multiplex PCR, the TCRdb table keeps only in-frame clones and is missing some. There are 65,000 to 70,000 clones in the sample; about nine tenths occur only once, and under 3.5% lies in the top ten. V trimming: 5 bases; J trimming: 0 bases; junction bases outside the gene matches: 9. The CDR3 loop spans 16 amino acids. From germline, CDR1 is SEHNR and CDR2 FQNEAQ (reference sequence). Patients were ruled out by autoimmune disease history or systemic immunosuppression. A word on this clone: The target antigen is unknown.

The sequence derives from an adult with an advanced solid tumor such as melanoma, head and neck, liver or kidney cancer. Here the sequenced sample was CD4+ or CD8+ T cells sorted from blood, taken in a trial of the OX40 agonist ivuxolimab. The V and J genes are TRBV7-9 and TRBJ1-1; 7 bases are shared with TRBD1. CDR3 in amino acids: CASSPAGGMMNTEAFF. The CDR3, as DNA: TGTGCCAGCAGCCCTGCAGGGGGAATGATGAACACTGAAGCTTTCTTT.